What follows describes a single T cell receptor (beta chain). Its antigen is still unknown. Per-nucleotide qualities are absent, and no much larger clonotype sits a single base away. The CDR3 contains 15 residues, cysteine and phenylalanine counted. Only the CDR3 portion is preserved as DNA: 45 bases, with reading frame beginning at the first base. CDR1 MNHEY and CDR2 SVGAGI were looked up in the germline V gene. The V end gives up 7 bases and the J end 4 bases, leaving 6 bases in the junction not matched to a gene. The library was built by means of the immunoSEQ multiplex PCR assay. Not all clones reach the TCRdb copy of this immuneACCESS table, which keeps in-frame sequences only. Checked studies attribute under half of the gap to unresolved V genes and leave the rest unexplained. For this sample there are approximately 190,000 clones; about 90% appear just once. 1.8% of the sample is taken by the ten largest.

The data belong to a study of control samples from healthy donors and cancer patients (dated by TCRdb to 2020 to 2022). The receptor was isolated from a man aged 30 to 39 in good health. The sequencing sample was made of blood. The sequence links TRBV6-5 to TRBJ1-3; 11 bases in between match TRBD1. The CDR3 corresponds to CASKKDRGQGNTIYF. The DNA sequence is TGTGCCAGCAAGAAGGACAGGGGGCAAGGAAACACCATATATTTT.